This note documents a single TCR beta chain sequence. TCRdb keeps only in-frame clones here, not all; method: immunoSEQ multiplex PCR. The sample has about 320,000 clones; 90% are singletons. Clinical history as reported by participants underpinned cohort assignment. These data belong to a study of blood T cell repertoires in COVID-19. CDR1 and CDR2 (germline): SNHLY, FYNNEI. Trimming removed 3 bases from V and 8 bases from J; junction bases left unmatched: 6. This CDR3 has 14 residues. The chain couples TRBV2 to TRBJ2-4; TRBD1 aligns across 8 bases. The sequence derives from a man in his sixties who had recovered from COVID-19. Sequencing was carried out using PBMCs or T cells enriched from blood (not recorded which). The CDR3 region is CASSDRGLMDIQYF. The CDR3 DNA is TGTGCCAGCAGTGACAGGGGGCTGATGGACATTCAGTACTTC.